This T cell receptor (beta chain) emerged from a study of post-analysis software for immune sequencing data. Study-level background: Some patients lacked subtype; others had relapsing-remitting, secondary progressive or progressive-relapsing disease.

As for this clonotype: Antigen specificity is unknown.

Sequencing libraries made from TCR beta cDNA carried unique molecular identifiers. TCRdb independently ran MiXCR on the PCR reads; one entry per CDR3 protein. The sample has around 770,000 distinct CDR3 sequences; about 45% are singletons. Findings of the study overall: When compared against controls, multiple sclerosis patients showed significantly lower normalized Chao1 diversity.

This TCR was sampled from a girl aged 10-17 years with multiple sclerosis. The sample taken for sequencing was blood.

DNA for the CDR3: TGTGCCAGCGTTCAGACTAGCGGCCTCTCCTACGAGCAGTACTTC. Protein product: CASVQTSGLSYEQYF. V is TRBV6-2 or TRBV6-3 and J is TRBJ2-7; 9 bases are shared with TRBD2. The CDR3 runs 15 residues. Looked up from germline, CDR1 is MNHEY and CDR2 is SVGEGT. V was clipped by 8 bases and J by 0 bases; unmatched bases: 8.